This is a list of T cell receptor beta chains from one sample in a study of stem cell transplantation in POMP-related autoinflammatory disease. TCRdb's copy holds only in-frame clones and misses some; the assay was immunoSEQ multiplex PCR. The repertoire consists of about 1,300 clones, with over 65% occurring once and the leading ten covering about 14%. The sequenced material came from CD8+ T cells from PBMCs. These receptors all stem from a human donor in good health. The CDR3 runs from the conserved cysteine through the conserved F or W. Fields, in order: V gene, D gene, clone size, J gene, CDR3 DNA, CDR3 protein. The D gene is left open where the match is weak. The size field is filled for only some rows; it gives once, few, many or a size class.

TRBV4-3	.	.	TRBJ2-5	TGCGCCAGCAGCCAAGGTCCGGGACGCACGATTCAAGAGACCCAGTACTTC	CASSQGPGRTIQETQYF
TRBV9	.	.	TRBJ2-2	TGTGCCAGCAGCGGTATCCAGGGGAACACCGGGGAGCTGTTTTTT	CASSGIQGNTGELFF
TRBV4-1	.	.	TRBJ2-5	TGCGCCAGCAGCAAACGGGACATCTTTCTAGGGGAGACCCAGTACTTC	CASSKRDIFLGETQYF
TRBV7-9	.	.	TRBJ1-3	TGTGCCAGCAGCTTAGTTGGCAGGGAAGGAAACACCATATATTTT	CASSLVGREGNTIYF
TRBV14	.	.	TRBJ2-2	TGTGCCAGCAGCTCCCTGAAGAACACCGGGGAGCTGTTTTTT	CASSSLKNTGELFF
TRBV27	TRBD1	.	TRBJ2-7	TGTGCCAGCAGTTCAGCCAGGACAGGCCCGTACGAGCAGTACTTC	CASSSARTGPYEQYF
TRBV28	.	.	TRBJ1-1	TGTGCCAGCAGTTCTACCCTGAACACTGAAGCTTTCTTT	CASSSTLNTEAFF
TRBV6-5	.	once	TRBJ2-7	TGTGCCAGCAGTACCGGCGAGAACTACGAGCAGTACTTC	CASSTGENYEQYF
TRBV19	.	.	TRBJ1-2	TGTGCCAGTACTACAATGGCCCTTGGGGGAGGTGGCTACACCTTC	CASTTMALGGGGYTF
TRBV6-6	.	.	TRBJ2-1	TGTGCCAGCAGTTGGGGCGGGGATGAGCAGTTCTTC	CASSWGGDEQFF
TRBV4-1	TRBD1	.	TRBJ1-3	TGCGCCAGCAGCCCGATCGGGACAGGTGGAAACACCATATATTTT	CASSPIGTGGNTIYF
TRBV6-5	.	.	TRBJ1-2	TGTGCCAGCAGTTACTCGGGACCCCGCTATGGCTACACCTTC	CASSYSGPRYGYTF
TRBV9	.	.	TRBJ2-2	TGTGCCAGCAGCCCCAGGGTAGGGGCGGGCGGGGAGCTGTTTTTT	CASSPRVGAGGELFF
TRBV6-4	TRBD1	.	TRBJ1-2	TGTGCCAGCAGTACCCCACCCGACAGGGATGGCTACACCTTC	CASSTPPDRDGYTF
TRBV5-7	.	.	TRBJ2-6	TGTGCCAGCTTGGGTGATTGCGTACAAAGTCGGGCCAACGTCCTGACTTTC	CASLGDCVQSRANVLTF
TRBV11-2	.	.	TRBJ2-1	TGTGCCAGCAGCTACAGTACCCGACAGTTCTTC	CASSYSTRQFF
TRBV4-1	.	.	TRBJ1-3	TGCGCCAGCACCGTGGGGGACGGCTCTGGAAACACCATATATTTT	CASTVGDGSGNTIYF